This entry concerns a single TCR beta chain. These data belong to a study of blood T cell repertoires in COVID-19. Overall study context: The United States, Italy and Spain were the sources of the acute and convalescent COVID-19 samples. T cells, B-cell-depleted T cells, or PBMCs supplied cDNA or gDNA.

The table came from immunoSEQ multiplex PCR; TCRdb's copy has only in-frame clones and leaves some out. The sample carries 85,000 to 120,000 clones, under 90% recorded once. The V and J ends lost 3 bases and 7 bases, in that order; junction bases with no gene match: 13. CDR3 length: 17 residues. CDR1 is SGHNT, CDR2 YYREEE, per germline (reference sequence). Material for sequencing was peripheral blood. The clonotype originates from a woman aged 55-69 years with acute or convalescent COVID-19. The chain recombines TRBV5-4 with TRBJ2-2; 9 nucleotides match TRBD2. CDR3 sequence (DNA): TGTGCCAGCAGCTCCACCCTTAGCGGGAGAAGGCTCGGGGAGCTGTTTTTT. Its translation is CASSSTLSGRRLGELFF.